This note documents a single TCR beta chain sequence. The target antigen is unknown. The trim removed 1 base at V and 3 bases at J, leaving 3 bases unmatched. The CDR3 extends over 14 amino acids. Germline CDR1 MGHRA, CDR2 YSYEKL. This specimen comes from a study of T cells in Graves' hyperthyroidism and ophthalmopathy. Study outcomes and limitations: Appearing also in blood were most of the thyroid clonotypes expanded above 0.001. A model of 13 V-J features distinguished ophthalmopathy from stable hyperthyroidism.

Ophthalmopathy in the patients scored at least 3 on Clinical Activity Score and at least 4 on NOSPECS grade, lasting under 3 months. The study based diagnoses on clinical symptoms, serum thyroxine and TRAb, thyroid ultrasound and orbital computed tomography. Amplification yielded TCR beta CDR3 regions, with RNA transcripts as the source. An initial round of RT-PCR targeting the TCR CDR3 relied on the HTBI primer set. TCRdb re-derived calls from the multiplex PCR reads in MiXCR, one entry per CDR3 protein. The table has more than 300,000 distinct CDR3 sequences, around 18% seen once. The source material was blood. V usage is TRBV4-1 and J usage is TRBJ2-7, with 7 bases fitting TRBD2. This TCR derives from a man aged 18 to 29 with Graves' ophthalmopathy. The CDR3 loop is CASSQGKRGYEQYF. CDR3 sequence (DNA): TGCGCCAGCAGCCAAGGGAAGCGGGGCTACGAGCAGTACTTC.